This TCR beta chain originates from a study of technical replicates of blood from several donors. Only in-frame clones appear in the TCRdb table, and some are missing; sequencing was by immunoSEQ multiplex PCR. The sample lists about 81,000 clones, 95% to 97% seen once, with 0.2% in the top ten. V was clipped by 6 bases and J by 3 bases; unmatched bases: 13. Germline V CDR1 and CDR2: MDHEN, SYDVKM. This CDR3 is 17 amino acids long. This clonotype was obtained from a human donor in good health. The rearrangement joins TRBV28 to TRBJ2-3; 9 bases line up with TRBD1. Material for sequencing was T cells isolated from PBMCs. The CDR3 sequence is CASSDPPWDRVTDTQYF. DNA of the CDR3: TGTGCCAGCAGCGACCCCCCATGGGACAGGGTAACAGATACGCAGTATTTT.